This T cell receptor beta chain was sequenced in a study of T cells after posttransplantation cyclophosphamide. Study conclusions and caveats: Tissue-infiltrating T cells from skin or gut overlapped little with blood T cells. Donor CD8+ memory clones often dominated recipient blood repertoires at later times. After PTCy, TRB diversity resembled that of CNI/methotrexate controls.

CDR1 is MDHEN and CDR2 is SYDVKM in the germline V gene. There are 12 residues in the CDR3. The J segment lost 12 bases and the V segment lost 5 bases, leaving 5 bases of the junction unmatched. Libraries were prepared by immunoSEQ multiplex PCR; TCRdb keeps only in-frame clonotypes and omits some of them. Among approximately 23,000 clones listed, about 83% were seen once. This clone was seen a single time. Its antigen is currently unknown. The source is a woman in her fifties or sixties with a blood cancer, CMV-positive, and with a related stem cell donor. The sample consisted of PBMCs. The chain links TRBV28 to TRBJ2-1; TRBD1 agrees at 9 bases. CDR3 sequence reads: CASSLTTGGQFF. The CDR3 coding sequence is TGTGCCAGCAGTCTGACGACAGGGGGGCAGTTCTTC.